The 8 T cell receptor beta chains presented below share a single source sample, sequenced in a study of PD-1 blockade in mismatch repair-deficient tumors. TCRdb's copy holds only in-frame clones and misses some; the assay was immunoSEQ multiplex PCR. This table has tens of thousands of clones, 79% appearing once. The sequencing here drew on peripheral blood, taken 4 weeks after starting pembrolizumab. Receptors were obtained from an adult with mismatch repair-deficient cancer.

The CDR3 region is CAWSWTGGEKLFF. The CDR3 DNA reads as TGTGCCTGGAGTTGGACAGGGGGGGAAAAACTGTTTTTT. The chain links TRBV30 to TRBJ1-4; 10 nucleotides line up with TRBD1. The CDR3 totals 13 residues. Germline CDR1 GTSNPN, CDR2 SVGIG (reference sequence). With 2 bases clipped from V and 8 bases from J, the junction kept 2 bases outside the gene matches.

V usage is TRBV7-2 and J usage is TRBJ2-1; tentative D call: TRBD2 (6 bases). The CDR3 has 15 amino acids. The germline CDR1 and CDR2 sequences are SGHTA and FQGNSA. The V gene lost 3 bases and the J gene lost 2 bases, with 11 bases spanning the gap. CDR3 coding DNA: TGTGCCAGCAGCTTTAATAGCGGACCCTACAATGAGCAGTTCTTC. Encoded protein: CASSFNSGPYNEQFF.

V is TRBV5-4 and J is TRBJ2-6; D is unresolved. The CDR3 length is 14 residues. CDR1 is SGHNT, CDR2 YYREEE, per germline (reference sequence). V shed 2 bases and J shed 3 bases, with 6 bases lying between them. CDR3 protein: CASSFPLGANVLTF. Written as DNA, the CDR3 is TGTGCCAGCAGCTTCCCCCTTGGGGCCAACGTCCTGACTTTC.

The chain joins TRBV2 to TRBJ1-2, with D unclear. CDR1 is SNHLY, CDR2 FYNNEI, per germline. The CDR3 has 15 amino acids. With 2 bases removed from V and 0 bases from J, the gap between germline ends came to 10 bases. The chain's CDR3 is CASSEPTTANYGYTF. Here the CDR3 DNA reads TGTGCCAGCAGTGAACCCACGACGGCTAACTATGGCTACACCTTC.

The chain links TRBV5-1 to TRBJ2-5; TRBD1 aligns across 8 bases. The germline CDR1 and CDR2 sequences are SGHRS and YFSETQ. CDR3 length equals 15 residues. V shed 1 base, J shed 5 bases, and the junction held 7 bases outside the gene matches. The CDR3 nucleotides are TGCGCCAGCAGCTTGAGGACAGGGCTTAGGGAGACCCAGTACTTC. Its translation: CASSLRTGLRETQYF.

The chain employs TRBV5-1 and TRBJ2-2; either TRBD1 or TRBD2 may supply D (5 bases each). Germline V gene sequence: CDR1 SGHRS, CDR2 YFSETQ. Trimming shortened V by 0 bases and J by 5 bases, and 14 bases separated the two germline ends. The CDR3 contains 16 residues. The CDR3 sequence is CASSLVVGAGTGELFF. CDR3 in DNA: TGCGCCAGCAGCTTGGTTGTCGGGGCCGGAACCGGGGAGCTGTTTTTT.

This clone is medium-sized by share. The V gene is TRBV11-3, the J gene TRBJ1-2; TRBD1 is a possible D gene (6 bases). The CDR3 sequence is 17 residues long. V shed 0 bases and J shed 7 bases, with 21 bases lying between them. The germline V gene has CDR1 SGHNT and CDR2 YENEEA. CDR3 residues: CASSLESFKVTGLGYTF. The CDR3 DNA sequence: TGTGCCAGCAGCTTAGAATCTTTCAAAGTAACAGGGCTTGGCTACACCTTC.

The chain is built from TRBV19 and TRBJ2-7, with 8 bases fitting TRBD2. The V segment lost 2 bases and the J segment 2 bases; nucleotides outside the gene matches: 5. This CDR3 has 15 residues. In germline, CDR1 is LNHDA, CDR2 SQIVND (reference sequence). DNA of the CDR3: TGTGCCAGTAGTATAAAGCGGGAGATAACCTACGAGCAGTACTTC. Protein product: CASSIKREITYEQYF. Using reference TRBV19 and TRBJ2-7 for the parts outside the CDR3, the full variable domain is DGGITQSPKYLFRKEGQNVTLSCEQNLNHDAMYWYRQDPGQGLRLIYYSQIVNDFQKGDIAEGYSVSREKKESFPLTVTSAQKNPTAFYLCASSIKREITYEQYFGPGTRLTVT.